This TCR beta chain comes out of a study of regulatory T cells in long-lasting Graves disease (dated by TCRdb to 2020 to 2022). Regarding the study in general: Persistent Graves' disease was defined as antithyroid drug treatment for over 5 years with persistently positive TSH receptor autoantibodies. A total of 33 samples underwent TCR sequencing, from about 13 patients with persistent Graves' disease and approximately 20 patients with newly diagnosed Graves' disease. Persistent Graves' disease patients in the clinical cohort had taken antithyroid drugs for roughly ten years on average. The study was conducted in China and was registered as a clinical trial. Peripheral blood TCR sequencing and RNA sequencing compared persistent Graves' disease patients with newly diagnosed Graves' disease patients.

Preparation of the library involved multiplex PCR. Sequencing was carried out with an Illumina HiSeq 4000. To build TCR beta libraries, CDR3 regions were amplified by Arm-PCR using iRepertoire HTBI primers. Before sequencing, the PCR products underwent gel purification. The study's processing was this. Across samples, 60 to 70 TRBV and roughly 13 TRBJ segments were identified and used for gene usage analysis of CDR3 amino acid clonotypes. COPE and FqMerger were used to merge filtered high-quality paired reads into contigs. Contigs were aligned with BLAST to IMGT TRBV, TRBD and TRBJ reference genes, and CDR3 was defined per IMGT. Any clonotype with a frequency above 0.1% was classified as a highly expanded clone. Repertoire diversity was measured by Shannon entropy, and V-J evenness by the Gini coefficient. A clonotype was considered public if more than one individual shared it. Using fastp trimming at Q25 and MiXCR clonotype assembly, TCRdb reanalyzed the public sequencing data and kept in-frame beta chains. All rows with the same CDR3 protein become a single entry with the most common DNA and genes. The V and J calls here are based on TCRdb, not the publication. The sample has fewer than 450,000 distinct CDR3 sequences on record, 20% to 25% of them singletons. Roughly 26% of the sample is taken by the ten largest.

Remarks on this clonotype: It lacks a known antigen. Per-nucleotide qualities are absent, and no much larger clonotype sits a single base away.

Points the paper makes about the study in general: The authors acknowledged the small sample size as a limitation that may reduce accuracy. Preferential use of TRBV28, TRBJ1-2 and TRBJ2-5 was observed in persistent disease, whereas TRBV20-1 and TRBJ2-1 were favored in newly diagnosed disease. Compared with newly diagnosed patients, persistent Graves' disease patients had lower TCR Shannon entropy and fewer highly expanded clones, which suggests clonal expansion. Patients with persistent disease shared more public clonotypes (about 3,000) than newly diagnosed patients did (966). Only the TCR beta chain was sequenced and analyzed. Peripheral blood alone was examined, since thyroid tissue, which constituted the primary lesion, could not be accessed.

This specimen's time point label, interpreted: persistent/refractory GD, antithyroid drugs over 5 years with positive TRAb. For both TCR sequencing and RNA sequencing, RNA was extracted from PBMCs using TRIzol. Graves' disease was diagnosed according to American Thyroid Association guidelines. Recruitment of patients was carried out at an endocrinology department in Xi'an, China. Each patient gave approximately 10 milliliters of peripheral blood, collected in an EDTA anticoagulant tube. PBMCs were isolated by Ficoll Paque Plus density gradient separation without further T cell sorting. RNA quality was checked with an Agilent 2100 Bioanalyzer and agarose gel, and concentration with a NanoDrop 2000. Clipping removes 6 bases from V and 6 bases from J, with 13 as the unmatched junction base count. CDR1 and CDR2, per the germline V gene, are MNHNS and SASEGT. The CDR3 has 15 amino acids, counting the end cysteine and phenylalanine. This entry keeps only the CDR3 DNA: 45 bases, framed from base 1.

The specimen comprised peripheral blood mononuclear cells (PBMCs), sampled when the disease was refractory, from a patient treated with antithyroid drugs. In this chain, TRBV6-1 is recombined with TRBJ2-7; 8 bases in the junction line up with TRBD2. This receptor was taken from a female donor with Graves disease. The nucleotides are TGTGCCAGCAGATTAACTAGCGGCATGGTTTTCGAGCAGTACTTC. Protein translation: CASRLTSGMVFEQYF.